This T cell receptor (beta chain) comes out of a study of CD8+ T cells in alopecia areata. Study summary: Those treated were given oral tofacitinib at 5 to 10 mg twice daily.

Study results and limitations: In scalp, tofacitinib significantly decreased clonality and expanded CD8+ clones among the top 100. Higher clonality was seen in lesional scalp than in normal scalp, especially in alopecia totalis/universalis.

About this clone: Its antigen is still unknown.

Trimming took 4 bases from V and 3 from J, leaving 3 bases between them. Germline V gives CDR1 SQVTM, CDR2 ANQGSEA. The CDR3 sequence is 11 residues long. Once RNA had been extracted, it was reverse transcribed into cDNA to act as the sequencing template. Sequenced by immunoSEQ multiplex PCR; TCRdb stores in-frame clones only, minus some. The table shows around 180,000 clones, with around three fifths occurring only once. Treatment: oral pan-JAK inhibitor, 5-10 mg twice daily. Sorting of PBMCs yielded the CD4+ and CD8+ T cells. This chain connects TRBV29-1 to TRBJ2-2; no clear D. The TCR sequence derives from a human donor with alopecia areata. This material consisted of CD4+ T cells sorted from blood, taken at week 24, from a patient treated with tofacitinib. CDR3 sequence: CSVAYTGELFF. The CDR3 nucleotides are TGCAGCGTTGCCTACACCGGGGAGCTGTTTTTT.